This TCR beta chain was found in a study of cytotoxic CD8 clonotypes in ibrutinib-treated CLL (dated by TCRdb to the early 2020s). Regarding the study in general: The cohort had eleven to twelve relapsed/refractory and around 15 treatment-naive patients; approximately 17 were IGHV unmutated. Responses were partial in some 24 patients and complete in 2; after median 68 months follow-up, 14 stayed in remission and 12 progressed. Response samples were taken after a median of about a year on treatment, ranging from roughly 6 to 36 months. An average of 255,043 productive templates and 80,000 to 95,000 productive rearrangements was obtained per sample. Longitudinal samples were obtainable from about 30% of the 86 participants in the trial. Cryopreserved peripheral blood mononuclear cells were obtained before treatment, at response, and at either sustained remission or disease progression. The investigation overall reported the following: Baseline clonality was found to be higher than that of age-matched healthy donors and was strongly correlated with circulating CD8+ T-cell counts. Sampling times were not matched between sustained-remission and progressing patients, and lymph node repertoires were not studied. Clonality increased at ibrutinib response, stayed stable in sustained remission, and fell back toward baseline at progression. Public clonotypes were found to be uncommon and were observed to contract or remain stable during treatment; the increase in clonality was shown to reflect expansion of private clonotypes at ibrutinib response.

A word on this clone: Its antigen is unknown. Within one base of it there is no much larger clone, and no base qualities were kept.

V ends up 5 bases short and J 7 bases short, with an unmatched junction base count of 12. The CDR3 sequence holds 16 residues, the cysteine and phenylalanine included. Only the CDR3 portion is preserved as DNA: 48 bases, with reading frame beginning at the first base. The germline V gene (reference sequence) sets CDR1 to MNHEY and CDR2 to SMNVEV. For TCR beta library preparation, about 2 micrograms of genomic DNA were extracted from the cryopreserved PBMCs. Longitudinal blood samples from CLL patients on ibrutinib monotherapy underwent high-throughput TCR beta sequencing. The patients took part in an open-label, single-center phase 2 trial of ibrutinib monotherapy. A MiSeq instrument was used for deep resolution sequencing, which targeted depths ranging from 1 in 1 million up to 1 in 200,000 T cells, with coverage averaging 10x for each clonotype. TCR beta libraries were generated with the immunoSEQ hsTCRB Kit. Under the source paper's analysis protocol: ImmunoSEQ Data Assistant and ImmunoSEQ Analyzer were used for data analysis, and V, D and J genes were assigned according to IMGT definitions. Clonality, with values ranging from 0 to 1, was calculated as one minus the normalized Shannon entropy of productive rearrangement frequencies. Only overrepresented clonotypes making up at least 0.05% of each patient's repertoire were included in the public clonotype analysis. Some 13 age-matched healthy donor repertoires from immuneACCESS served as clonality controls. TCRdb took over this immuneACCESS table, retaining in-frame rearrangements with V and J assigned. Such tables are incomplete; in checked studies, under half of the missing clones stem from an unresolved V gene, and the remainder is unexplained. V and J calls and clone size come straight from that table; D and trimming were deduced from the DNA. The sample table holds 30,000 to 40,000 clones, of which roughly two thirds were seen once. Of the sample, roughly 26% is held by the ten largest clones.

Recombination connected TRBV27 to TRBJ2-7; the junction holds 12 bases that match TRBD2. The receptor was derived from a human donor with chronic lymphocytic leukemia. The sample in question was PBMCs, obtained before ibrutinib treatment. In nucleotide form, the sequence is TGTGCCAGCAGTCCCTTAGGGCTAGCGGGGGGGCGTGAGCAGTACTTC. It translates as CASSPLGLAGGREQYF.